This T cell receptor beta chain is from a study of blood T cell repertoires in COVID-19. Study details: Samples representing acute and convalescent COVID-19 were sourced from the United States, Italy and Spain. PBMCs, B-cell-depleted T cells, or T cells provided the cDNA or gDNA that made up the material.

Original processing methods: Nucleated cell counts were estimated from reference gene primer amplification. Sequencing used immunoSEQ multiplex PCR; TCRdb keeps in-frame clones, though not all of them. Clonal size and the V and J genes are those of that table, whereas D and trimming came from the DNA. The table shows about 130,000 clones, with around 87% occurring only once. In its sample, this clone was seen a few times. The CDR3 extends over 12 amino acids. Trimming stripped 5 bases from V and 4 bases from J, with 7 bases between. CDR1 is LNHDA and CDR2 is SQIVND in the germline V gene (reference sequence).

The clonotype originates from a woman in her sixties or seventies with acute or convalescent COVID-19. The rearrangement joins TRBV19 to TRBJ2-3; the D is unclear. Sample: peripheral blood. CDR3 protein: CASSVVSDTQYF. The CDR3 DNA is TGTGCCAGTAGTGTTGTCTCAGATACGCAGTATTTT.